A single sample is the source of the 23 T cell receptor beta chains below, sequenced in a study of T cell repertoires in cytomegalovirus infection. The antigens of these receptors remain unknown. From the reads, TCRdb called clonotypes with MiXCR, one entry per CDR3 protein. The profile shows 900,000 to 950,000 distinct CDR3 sequences, around 30% of them singletons. Sequenced here: cultured CD8+ T cells from PBMCs, sampled from culture after CMV antigen stimulation. These receptors all come from a human donor in good health (CMV status not recorded). Some clones in this sample may be carry-over from other donors' samples.

This clonotype was observed a handful of times. The chain is built from TRBV6-2 or TRBV6-3 and TRBJ2-3; D not resolved. CDR1 and CDR2 (germline): MNHEY, SVGEGT. The CDR3 length is 14 residues. The ends were cut back, 5 bases at V and 5 bases at J, with 14 bases in the middle. The CDR3 reads CASSPSGRKDTQYF. The DNA of the CDR3 is TGTGCCAGCAGTCCCTCGGGCAGGAAAGATACGCAGTATTTT.

This chain uses TRBV6-6 with TRBJ1-4, with no clear D. The CDR3 totals 15 residues. Germline CDR1 is MNHNY and CDR2 is SVGAGI (reference sequence). Trimming took 6 bases from V and 0 from J, leaving 11 bases between them. As DNA, the CDR3 is TGTGCCAGCAGCCCTCTTGCTGCAACTAATGAAAAACTGTTTTTT. Its translation: CASSPLAATNEKLFF.

This chain joins TRBV25-1 and TRBJ2-5; 14 bases fit TRBD2. In germline, CDR1 is MGHDK, CDR2 SYGVNS. V trimming: 3 bases; J trimming: 4 bases; junction bases outside the gene matches: 1. The CDR3 extends over 15 amino acids. CDR3 coding DNA: TGTGCCAGCAGTGAGGGGACTAGCGGGGGAGAGACCCAGTACTTC. The encoded protein is CASSEGTSGGETQYF.

The table lists this clonotype with many counts. The chain is built from TRBV7-2 and TRBJ2-7; 9 bases are shared with TRBD1. The CDR3 totals 13 residues. V lost 5 bases to trimming and J lost 5 bases; unmatched junction nucleotides: 4. Germline V gene data show CDR1 as SGHTA and CDR2 as FQGNSA. DNA for the CDR3: TGTGCCAGCAGCACTTGGACAGGGGACGAGCAGTACGTC. Residues: CASSTWTGDEQYV.

The J gene is TRBJ2-3, the V gene TRBV11-3; a possible D gene is TRBD2 (7 bases). CDR3 length equals 14 residues. Trimming pared 5 bases from V and 3 bases from J, leaving 12 bases between. The germline gives CDR1 SGHNT, CDR2 YENEEA. The CDR3 sequence is CASSQGRGTDTQYF. CDR3 coding DNA: TGTGCCAGCAGCCAGGGGAGGGGGACAGATACGCAGTATTTT. Filled out from reference TRBV11-3 and TRBJ2-3, the complete variable domain reads EAGVVQSPRYKIIEKKQPVAFWCNPISGHNTLYWYLQNLGQGPELLIRYENEEAVDDSQLPKDRFSAERLKGVDSTLKIQPAELGDSAVYLCASSQGRGTDTQYFGPGTRLTVL.

This clonotype was recorded at least ten times. This chain uses TRBV29-1 with TRBJ2-3; tentative D call: TRBD2 (5 bases). CDR3 length: 13 amino acids. CDR1 is SQVTM, CDR2 ANQGSEA, per germline. V shed 5 bases and J shed 0 bases, with 9 bases lying between them. This CDR3 reads CSVSGMSTDTQYF. CDR3 coding DNA: TGCAGCGTTTCCGGGATGAGCACAGATACGCAGTATTTT.

The CDR3 here is CASSLKSGQPYNEQFF. In DNA, the CDR3 is TGCGCCAGCAGCTTGAAATCTGGACAGCCCTACAATGAGCAGTTCTTC. This chain connects TRBV5-1 to TRBJ2-1; maybe TRBD1 (6 bases). V was cut by 1 base and J by 2 bases, with 13 bases left in between. The CDR3 loop spans 16 amino acids. Germline CDR1 SGHRS, CDR2 YFSETQ.

This clonotype has only one observation. This chain uses TRBV6-6 with TRBJ2-7; 9 bases align to TRBD2. V lost 6 bases to trimming and J lost 7 bases; unmatched junction nucleotides: 16. The germline V gene encodes CDR1 MNHNY and CDR2 SVGAGI (reference sequence). CDR3 size: 16 residues. CDR3 sequence (DNA): TGTGCCAGCAGCCCCTCTGTGGCGGGGGGGCCCAGGGAGCAGTACTTC. This sequence encodes CASSPSVAGGPREQYF.

This clonotype turned up a few times. V and J are TRBV20-1 and TRBJ1-2; perhaps TRBD1 as D (6 bases). CDR3 length: 14 residues. Germline CDR1 is DFQATT and CDR2 is SNEGSKA (reference sequence). Trimming shortened V by 3 bases and J by 1 base, and 12 bases separated the two germline ends. CDR3 loop: CSASQTGFNYGYTF. For the CDR3, the DNA is TGCAGTGCTAGCCAGACAGGTTTTAACTATGGCTACACCTTC.

About this clonotype itself: A much larger clone differs from this one at a single base, so this may be a read error. The V gene is TRBV7-2, the J gene TRBJ1-2; D is perhaps TRBD1 (5 bases). Germline V gene data show CDR1 as SGHTA and CDR2 as FQGNSA. V shed 11 bases and J shed 0 bases, with 13 bases lying between them. There are 13 residues in the CDR3. The CDR3 nucleotides read TGTGCCTGCACCCTGGGGCCTAACTATGGCTACACCTTC. Its protein is CACTLGPNYGYTF.

The genes are TRBV7-6 and TRBJ2-2; D gene unclear. Trimming took off 2 bases at V and 7 bases at J, with 11 bases between the two ends. This CDR3 region has 14 residues. The germline V gene has CDR1 SGHVS and CDR2 FNYEAQ. The CDR3 protein is CASSLFMVGGELFF. Here the CDR3 DNA reads TGTGCCAGCAGCTTATTCATGGTCGGCGGGGAGCTGTTTTTT.

This clonotype turned up a few times. The gene calls are TRBV3-1 and TRBJ2-5; the match to TRBD2 covers 10 bases. The CDR3 is 18 amino acids. V trimming: 0 bases; J trimming: 0 bases; junction bases outside the gene matches: 7. Germline values: CDR1 LGHDT, CDR2 YNNKEL (reference sequence). CDR3 coding DNA: TGTGCCAGCAGCCAAGACAGGGGGGGACTAGCGAACCAAGAGACCCAGTACTTC. Translated: CASSQDRGGLANQETQYF.

This clonotype has only a few counts. This chain connects TRBV2 to TRBJ2-7; tentatively, D is TRBD2 (5 bases). V was pared by 8 bases and J by 6 bases, with 14 bases between. The CDR3 totals 12 residues. Germline V lookup: CDR1 SNHLY, CDR2 FYNNEI. The chain's CDR3 is CASGRVRVEQYV. The DNA for the CDR3 is TGTGCCAGCGGTAGGGTGCGGGTCGAGCAGTACGTC.

This sequence joins TRBV4-1 and TRBJ2-5; D perhaps matches TRBD1 (5 bases). CDR3 length: 15 amino acids. V was pared by 5 bases and J by 1 base, with 14 bases between. Germline V gene data show CDR1 as MGHRA and CDR2 as YSYEKL. In nucleotides, the CDR3 is TGCGCCAGCAGCGATTTAAGGGGAATCCAAGAGACCCAGTACTTC. This codes for CASSDLRGIQETQYF.

This chain joins TRBV3-1 and TRBJ1-1, with a possible D match to TRBD1 (6 bases). The CDR3 extends over 15 amino acids. Per the germline V gene, CDR1 is LGHDT and CDR2 is YNNKEL (reference sequence). With 2 bases removed from V and 8 bases from J, the gap between germline ends came to 18 bases. The CDR3 coding sequence is TGTGCCAGCAGCCAATCCCCTCGAGGGGGGACAGAAGCTTTCTTT. Translated, it gives CASSQSPRGGTEAFF.

The rearrangement uses TRBV20-1 and TRBJ2-1; D is undetermined. This CDR3 comprises 12 residues. Germline V gene data show CDR1 as DFQATT and CDR2 as SNEGSKA (reference sequence). V lost 6 bases to trimming and J lost 6 bases, with 12 bases between them. The CDR3, as DNA: TGCAGTGCCGTGGGCCGAGCCAATGAGCAGTTCTTC. It yields the protein CSAVGRANEQFF.

V gene TRBV6-2 or TRBV6-3 combines with J gene TRBJ2-3, with D tentatively TRBD1 (5 bases). The germline CDR1 and CDR2 sequences are MNHEY and SVGEGT. The CDR3 consists of 14 residues. The ends were cut back, 4 bases at V and 0 bases at J, with 8 bases in the middle. CDR3: CASSWYRSTDTQYF. The DNA of the CDR3 is TGTGCCAGCAGTTGGTACAGGAGCACAGATACGCAGTATTTT.

This clonotype was recorded a few times. The chain has TRBV10-3 and TRBJ1-2, with D unresolved. Germline V CDR1 and CDR2: ENHRY, SYGVKD. The V and J ends lost 10 bases and 4 bases respectively, with 16 bases between them. The CDR3 loop spans 13 amino acids. CDR3 region: CATWTRLSYGYTF. CDR3 nucleotides: TGTGCCACGTGGACCCGGCTCAGCTATGGCTACACCTTC.

This clonotype appeared a single time. The J gene is TRBJ1-5, the V gene TRBV27, with D hard to call. The CDR3 totals 17 residues. Deletions cut 2 bases from V and 0 bases from J, with 14 bases between. Germline V gives CDR1 MNHEY, CDR2 SMNVEV (reference sequence). CDR3 loop: CASSLSTPVHSNQPQHF. The CDR3 coding sequence is TGTGCCAGCAGTTTAAGCACCCCTGTTCATAGCAATCAGCCCCAGCATTTT.

This clonotype showed up just a few times. The chain couples TRBV2 to TRBJ2-7; D ambiguous. This CDR3 contains 13 residues. Per the germline V gene, CDR1 is SNHLY and CDR2 is FYNNEI. V was trimmed by 4 bases and J by 2 bases, leaving 9 bases between them. The CDR3 region is CASSGTPTYEQYV. For the CDR3, the DNA is TGTGCCAGCAGTGGGACGCCAACCTACGAGCAGTACGTC.

This clonotype has a handful of counts. V is TRBV3-1 and J is TRBJ2-1, with D perhaps TRBD1 (5 bases). CDR1 is LGHDT, CDR2 YNNKEL, per germline (reference sequence). Deletions cut 1 base from V and 4 bases from J, with 17 bases between. The length of the CDR3 is 17 residues. The CDR3 sequence: CASSQGESGPNYNEQFF. The CDR3 nucleotides are TGTGCCAGCAGCCAAGGAGAGTCAGGGCCCAATTACAATGAGCAGTTCTTC.

V is TRBV20-1 and J is TRBJ1-3, with unresolved D. CDR3 length: 17 residues. Germline V CDR1 and CDR2: DFQATT, SNEGSKA (reference sequence). V was trimmed by 0 bases and J by 0 bases, leaving 15 bases between them. The CDR3 DNA reads TGCAGTGCTAGAGATTGGGCAGGTCTTAGCTCTGGAAACACCATATATTTT. Its protein is CSARDWAGLSSGNTIYF.

This clonotype came up once. A clone one base away is much larger, so this may be a read error. V usage is TRBV7-9 and J usage is TRBJ2-5, with D maybe TRBD2 (7 bases). The germline V gene has CDR1 SEHNR and CDR2 FQNEAQ (reference sequence). The CDR3 spans 14 residues. CDR3 residues: CASSPRGDKGLPTF. CDR3 sequence (DNA): TGTGCCAGCAGCCCCCGGGGGGACAAGGGGCTACCTACCTTC.